These T cell receptor beta chains were read from a single sample in a study of OX40 agonist ivuxolimab in advanced cancers. Using immunoSEQ multiplex PCR, the repertoire was profiled, and TCRdb retains in-frame clones only, with some absent. The data show 20,000 to 30,000 clones, roughly 93% seen once. The sample here was CD4+ or CD8+ T cells sorted from blood, taken in a trial of the OX40 agonist ivuxolimab. The receptor set was obtained from an adult with an advanced solid tumor such as melanoma, head and neck, liver or kidney cancer. CDR3s include the opening cysteine and the closing phenylalanine or tryptophan. The D gene is left open where the match is weak. Size is omitted from some rows. Given values are once, few, many or a class for expanded clones.

D gene	V gene	J gene	clone size	CDR3 DNA	CDR3 protein
TRBD2	TRBV12-5	TRBJ2-5	.	TGTGCTAGTGCATCGCTCGGGAGGCAAGAGACCCAGTACTTC	CASASLGRQETQYF
.	TRBV5-1	TRBJ1-1	once	TGCGCCAGCAGCTTGGGCTACATGAACACTGAAGCTTTCTTT	CASSLGYMNTEAFF
.	TRBV7-9	TRBJ2-5	once	TGTGCCAGCAGCCTCCCCCCCCGGGAGACCCAGTACTTC	CASSLPPRETQYF
.	TRBV7-6	TRBJ1-4	.	TGTGCCAGCAGGACGGGACTCGAAAAGACAGAAACTAATGAAAAACTGTTTTTT	CASRTGLEKTETNEKLFF
TRBD2	TRBV11-2	TRBJ2-1	.	TGTGCCAGCAGCTCGGGACTAGCGGGCAATGAGCAGTTCTTC	CASSSGLAGNEQFF
.	TRBV18	TRBJ2-3	.	TGTGCCAGCTCAAACACAGATACGCAGTATTTT	CASSNTDTQYF
TRBD2	TRBV19	TRBJ2-1	once	TGTGCCAGTAGTATAGGAGCGGGGGGCGATGAGCAGTTCTTC	CASSIGAGGDEQFF
.	TRBV21-1	TRBJ2-3	.	TGTGCCAGCAGCAAAGGGGGCCCACCTGGAGGCACAGATACGCAGTATTTT	CASSKGGPPGGTDTQYF
.	TRBV4-1	TRBJ2-7	.	TGCGCCAGCAGCCAAGAAGAACAAAGGACCTACGAGCAGTACTTC	CASSQEEQRTYEQYF
.	TRBV15	TRBJ1-1	.	TGTGCCACCAGCCGCGGAGGGGGGAACACTGAAGCTTTCTTT	CATSRGGGNTEAFF
.	TRBV28	TRBJ1-5	.	TGTGCCAGCAGGTCAGGTTCGCTCAATCAGCCCCAGCATTTT	CASRSGSLNQPQHF
TRBD1	TRBV30	TRBJ1-1	few	TGTGCCTGGGCAGCAGGGGACAGGGAGAACACTGAAGCTTTCTTT	CAWAAGDRENTEAFF
.	TRBV7-3	TRBJ2-1	.	TGTGCCAGCAGCGCCCACGGGGGTGGGAATGAGCAGTTCTTC	CASSAHGGGNEQFF
.	TRBV2	TRBJ1-2	.	TGTGCCAGCAGTGAAGCGCTTCGGACAGTGGGTGGCTACACCTTC	CASSEALRTVGGYTF
TRBD1	TRBV28	TRBJ2-1	.	TGTGCCAGCAGTTATCACAAGGACAGGGGCGGCAATGAGCAGTTCTTC	CASSYHKDRGGNEQFF
.	TRBV6-6	TRBJ1-1	.	TGTGCCAGCAGTTACGGTAGGGGAATGAACACTGAAGCTTTCTTT	CASSYGRGMNTEAFF
.	TRBV27	TRBJ1-1	.	TGTGCCAGCAGTTTATTAACAGGGTTAGCTGAAGCTTTCTTT	CASSLLTGLAEAFF